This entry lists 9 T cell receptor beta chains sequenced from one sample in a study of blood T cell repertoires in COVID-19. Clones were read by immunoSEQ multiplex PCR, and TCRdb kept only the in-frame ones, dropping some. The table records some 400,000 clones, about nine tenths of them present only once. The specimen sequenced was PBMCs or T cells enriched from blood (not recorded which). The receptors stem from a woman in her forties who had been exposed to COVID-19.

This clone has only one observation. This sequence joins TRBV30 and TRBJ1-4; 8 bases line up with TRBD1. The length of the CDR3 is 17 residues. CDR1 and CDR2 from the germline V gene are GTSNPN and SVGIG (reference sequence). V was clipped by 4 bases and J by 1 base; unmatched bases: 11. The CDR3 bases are TGTGCCTGGACTTTTACCAGGACAGGGAGAACTAATGAAAAACTGTTTTTT. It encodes CAWTFTRTGRTNEKLFF.

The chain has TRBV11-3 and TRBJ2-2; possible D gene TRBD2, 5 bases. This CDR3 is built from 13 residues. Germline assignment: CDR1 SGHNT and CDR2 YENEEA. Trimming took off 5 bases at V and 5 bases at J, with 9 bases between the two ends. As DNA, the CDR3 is TGTGCCAGCAGCCAGAGAGGGACCGGGGAGCTGTTTTTT. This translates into CASSQRGTGELFF. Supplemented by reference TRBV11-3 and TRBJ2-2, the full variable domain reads EAGVVQSPRYKIIEKKQPVAFWCNPISGHNTLYWYLQNLGQGPELLIRYENEEAVDDSQLPKDRFSAERLKGVDSTLKIQPAELGDSAVYLCASSQRGTGELFFGEGSRLTVL.

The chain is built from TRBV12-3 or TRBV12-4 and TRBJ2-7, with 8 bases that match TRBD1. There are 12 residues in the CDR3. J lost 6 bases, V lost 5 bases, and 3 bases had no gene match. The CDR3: CASSRQGSEQYF. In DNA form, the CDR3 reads TGTGCCAGCAGTAGACAGGGGAGCGAGCAGTACTTC.

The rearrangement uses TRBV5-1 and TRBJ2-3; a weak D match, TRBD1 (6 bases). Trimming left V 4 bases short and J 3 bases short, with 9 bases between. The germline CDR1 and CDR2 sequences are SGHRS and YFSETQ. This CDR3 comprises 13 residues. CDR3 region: CASSIGQTDTQYF. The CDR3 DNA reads TGCGCCAGCAGCATCGGACAGACAGATACGCAGTATTTT.

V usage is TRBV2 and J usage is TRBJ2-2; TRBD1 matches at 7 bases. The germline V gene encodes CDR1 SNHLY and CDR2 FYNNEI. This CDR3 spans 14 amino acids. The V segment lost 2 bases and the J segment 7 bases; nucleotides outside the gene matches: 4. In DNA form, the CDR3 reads TGTGCCAGCAGTGAATACAGGGGTGGCGGGGAGCTGTTTTTT. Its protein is CASSEYRGGGELFF.

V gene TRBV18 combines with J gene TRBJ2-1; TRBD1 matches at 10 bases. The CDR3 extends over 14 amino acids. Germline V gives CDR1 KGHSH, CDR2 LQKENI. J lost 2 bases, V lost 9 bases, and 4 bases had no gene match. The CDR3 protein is CASSGTGAYNEQFF. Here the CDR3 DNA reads TGTGCCAGTTCCGGGACAGGGGCCTACAATGAGCAGTTCTTC.

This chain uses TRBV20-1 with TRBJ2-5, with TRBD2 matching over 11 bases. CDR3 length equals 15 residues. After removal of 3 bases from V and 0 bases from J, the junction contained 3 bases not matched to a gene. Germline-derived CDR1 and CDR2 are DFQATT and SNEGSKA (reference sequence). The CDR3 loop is CSASSGGADQETQYF. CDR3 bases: TGCAGTGCTAGTAGCGGGGGGGCGGACCAAGAGACCCAGTACTTC.

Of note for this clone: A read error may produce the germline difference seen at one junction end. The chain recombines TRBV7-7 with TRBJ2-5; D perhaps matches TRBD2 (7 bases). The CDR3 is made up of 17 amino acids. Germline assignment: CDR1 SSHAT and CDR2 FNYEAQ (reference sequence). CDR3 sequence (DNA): TGTGCTAGCAGCTTAGTTTTCCGAGGGGGGGAAGAAGAGACCCAGTACTTC. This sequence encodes CASSLVFRGGEEETQYF. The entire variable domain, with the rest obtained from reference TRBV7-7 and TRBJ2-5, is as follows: GAGVSQSPRYKVTKRGQDVTLRCDPISSHATLYWYQQALGQGPEFLTYFNYEAQPDKSGLPSDRFSAERPEGSISTLTIQRTEQRDSAMYRCASSLVFRGGEEETQYFGPGTRLLVL.

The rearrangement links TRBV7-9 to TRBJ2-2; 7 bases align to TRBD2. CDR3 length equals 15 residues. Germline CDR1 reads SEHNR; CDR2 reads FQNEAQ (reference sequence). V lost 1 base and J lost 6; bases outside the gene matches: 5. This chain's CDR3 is CASSLGAAGSGELFF. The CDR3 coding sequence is TGTGCCAGCAGCTTAGGTGCAGCGGGGTCCGGGGAGCTGTTTTTT.